Listed below are T cell receptor beta chains from one sample, sequenced in a study of blood T cell repertoires in COVID-19. Sequenced by immunoSEQ multiplex PCR; TCRdb stores in-frame clones only, minus some. The sample consists of roughly 170,000 clones, just under 90% of them appearing once. Sequenced material: peripheral blood. All receptors come from a young woman who had recovered from COVID-19. CDR3s include the opening cysteine and the closing phenylalanine or tryptophan. The D gene is left open where the match is weak. Clone size is given for some rows only: seen once, a few or many times, or a class if the clone is expanded.

D gene	clone size	V gene	J gene	CDR3 DNA	CDR3 protein
TRBD2	NA	TRBV7-6	TRBJ2-7	TGTGCCAGCACCCGTCCTAGGGAGGGGCCCTCCTACGAGCAGTACTTC	CASTRPREGPSYEQYF
TRBD2	NA	TRBV19	TRBJ2-3	TGTGCCAGTAGTATTGGGACTAGGAGGACAGATACGCAGTATTTT	CASSIGTRRTDTQYF
NA	NA	TRBV27	TRBJ1-5	TGTGCCAGCAGTTTTTGGGCAGGAGGGGTTCTTCAGCCCCAGCATTTT	CASSFWAGGVLQPQHF
NA	NA	TRBV2	TRBJ2-1	TGTGCCAGCAGTGTGAGGTTTCGCGATGAGCAGTTCTTC	CASSVRFRDEQFF
TRBD1	NA	TRBV7-9	TRBJ1-1	TGTGCCAGCAGCTCCTCACAGGGGGCGCTTACTGAAGCTTTCTTT	CASSSSQGALTEAFF
TRBD2	NA	TRBV29-1	TRBJ2-3	TGCAGCGGGGGGCTAGCGGGAGGGTTATCCGACGCAGATACGCAGTATTTT	CSGGLAGGLSDADTQYF
NA	NA	TRBV13	TRBJ2-2	TGTGCCAGCAGCTTATTCGCCGGGGAGCTGTTTTTT	CASSLFAGELFF
NA	NA	TRBV6-2/TRBV6-3	TRBJ1-2	TGTGCCAGCAGTTACACCGGTGGCTACACCTTC	CASSYTGGYTF
TRBD1	NA	TRBV19	TRBJ1-2	TGTGCCAGTAGTAGTACAGGGGCCTATGGCTACACCTTC	CASSSTGAYGYTF
TRBD1	NA	TRBV4-1	TRBJ1-4	TGCGCCAGCAGCCAAACCGGGACAGAGAAGAATGAAAAACTGTTTTTT	CASSQTGTEKNEKLFF
NA	NA	TRBV4-3	TRBJ1-6	TGCGCCAGCAGCCAAGATCAACCGCAAGGGGGAAGTTCACCCCTCCACTTT	CASSQDQPQGGSSPLHF
TRBD2	few	TRBV6-1	TRBJ2-5	TGTGCCAGCAGTGAAGCGGTTGCGGGAGTGGGCGGGGAGACCCAGTACTTC	CASSEAVAGVGGETQYF
TRBD2	once	TRBV4-1	TRBJ2-1	TGCGCCAGCAGCCCAGGACTAGCGGGGGAGCAGTTCTTC	CASSPGLAGEQFF